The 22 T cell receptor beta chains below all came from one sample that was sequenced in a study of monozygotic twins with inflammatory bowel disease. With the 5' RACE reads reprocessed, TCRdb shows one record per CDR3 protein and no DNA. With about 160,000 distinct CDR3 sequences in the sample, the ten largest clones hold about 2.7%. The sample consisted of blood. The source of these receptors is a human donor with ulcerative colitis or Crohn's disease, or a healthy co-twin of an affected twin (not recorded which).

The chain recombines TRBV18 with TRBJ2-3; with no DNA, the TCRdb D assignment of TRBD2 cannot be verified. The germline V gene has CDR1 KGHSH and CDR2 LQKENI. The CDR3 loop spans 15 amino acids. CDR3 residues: CASSPRGTGTDTQYF.

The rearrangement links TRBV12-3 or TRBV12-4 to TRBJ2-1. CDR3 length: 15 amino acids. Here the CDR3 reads CATQLLAGNVNEQFF.

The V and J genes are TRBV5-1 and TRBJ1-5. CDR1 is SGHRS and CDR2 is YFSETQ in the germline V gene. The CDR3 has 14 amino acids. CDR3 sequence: CASSLGNSNQPQHF.

CDR3 amino acids: CASSPDPADTQYF. This chain connects TRBV5-6 to TRBJ2-3; TCRdb reports TRBD1, a call that lacks DNA to check it against. This CDR3 spans 13 amino acids. Germline lookup yields CDR1 SGHDT and CDR2 YYEEEE.

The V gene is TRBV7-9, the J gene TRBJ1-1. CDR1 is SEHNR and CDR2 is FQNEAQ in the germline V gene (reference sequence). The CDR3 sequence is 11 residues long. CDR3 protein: CASSLGNEAFF.

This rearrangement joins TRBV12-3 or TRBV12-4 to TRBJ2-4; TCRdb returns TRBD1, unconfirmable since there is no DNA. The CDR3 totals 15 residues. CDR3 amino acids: CASSLAPGQINIQYF.

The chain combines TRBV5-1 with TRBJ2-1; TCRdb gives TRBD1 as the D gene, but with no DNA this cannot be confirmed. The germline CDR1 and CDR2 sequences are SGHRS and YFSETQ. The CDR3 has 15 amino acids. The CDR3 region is CASSSGQGAFNEQFF.

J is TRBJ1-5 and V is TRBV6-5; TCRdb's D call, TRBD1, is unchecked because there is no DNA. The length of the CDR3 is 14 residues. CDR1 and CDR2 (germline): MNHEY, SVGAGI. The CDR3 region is CASSYDRGGQPQHF.

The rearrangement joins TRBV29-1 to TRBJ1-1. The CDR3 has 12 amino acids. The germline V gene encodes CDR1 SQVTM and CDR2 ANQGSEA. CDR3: CSVHPGRTEAFF. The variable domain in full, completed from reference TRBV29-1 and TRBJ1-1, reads SAVISQKPSRDICQRGTSLTIQCQVDSQVTMMFWYRQQPGQSLTLIATANQGSEATYESGFVIDKFPISRPNLTFSTLTVSNMSPEDSSIYLCSVHPGRTEAFFGQGTRLTVV.

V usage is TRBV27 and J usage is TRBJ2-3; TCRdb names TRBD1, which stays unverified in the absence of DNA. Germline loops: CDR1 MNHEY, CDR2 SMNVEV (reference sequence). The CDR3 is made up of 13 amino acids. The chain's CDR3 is CASSLAAPDTQYF.

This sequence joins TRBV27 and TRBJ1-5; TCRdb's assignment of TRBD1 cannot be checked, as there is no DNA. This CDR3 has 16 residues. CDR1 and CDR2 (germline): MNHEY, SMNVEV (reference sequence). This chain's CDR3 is CASSHIPGGSNQPQHF.

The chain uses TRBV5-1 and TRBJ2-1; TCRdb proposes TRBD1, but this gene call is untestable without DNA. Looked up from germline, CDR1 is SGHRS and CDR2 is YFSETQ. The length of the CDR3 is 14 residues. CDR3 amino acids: CASSETGGQDEQFF.

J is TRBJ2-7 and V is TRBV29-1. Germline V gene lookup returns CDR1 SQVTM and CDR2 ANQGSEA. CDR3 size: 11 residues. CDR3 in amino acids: CSVDLHYEQYF.

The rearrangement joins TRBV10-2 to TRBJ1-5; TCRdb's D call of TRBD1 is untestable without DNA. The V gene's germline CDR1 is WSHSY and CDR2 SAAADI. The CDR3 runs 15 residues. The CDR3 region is CASSGRDRGPEPQHF.

CDR3 residues: CSARPQQGAEQYF. V gene TRBV20-1 combines with J gene TRBJ2-7; the D call of TRBD1 rests on TCRdb alone, since no DNA is present to check it. The germline V gene encodes CDR1 DFQATT and CDR2 SNEGSKA (reference sequence). This CDR3 contains 13 residues.

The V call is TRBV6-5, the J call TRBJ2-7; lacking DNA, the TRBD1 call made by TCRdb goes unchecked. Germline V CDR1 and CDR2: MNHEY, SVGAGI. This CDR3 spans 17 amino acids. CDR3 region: CASSSLQGFVGSYEQYF.

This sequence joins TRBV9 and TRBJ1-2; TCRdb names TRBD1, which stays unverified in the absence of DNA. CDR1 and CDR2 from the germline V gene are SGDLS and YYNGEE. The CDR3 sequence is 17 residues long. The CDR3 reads CASSVGRTAPSHYGYTF.

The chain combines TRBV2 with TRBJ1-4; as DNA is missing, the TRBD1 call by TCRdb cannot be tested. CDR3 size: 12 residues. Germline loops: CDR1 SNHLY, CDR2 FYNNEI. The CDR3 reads CASSLTGYELFF.

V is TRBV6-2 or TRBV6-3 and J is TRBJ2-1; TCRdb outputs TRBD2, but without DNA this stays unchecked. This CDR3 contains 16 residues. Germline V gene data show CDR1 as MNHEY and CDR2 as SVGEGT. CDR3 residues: CASSFGLAGVGNEQFF.

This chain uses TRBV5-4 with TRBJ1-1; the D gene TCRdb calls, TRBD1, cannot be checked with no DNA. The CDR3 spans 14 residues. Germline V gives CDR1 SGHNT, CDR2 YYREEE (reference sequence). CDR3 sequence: CASRTTGSGTEAFF. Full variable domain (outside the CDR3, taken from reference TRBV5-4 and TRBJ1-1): ETGVTQSPTHLIKTRGQQVTLRCSSQSGHNTVSWYQQALGQGPQFIFQYYREEENGRGNFPPRFSGLQFPNYSSELNVNALELDDSALYLCASRTTGSGTEAFFGQGTRLTVV.

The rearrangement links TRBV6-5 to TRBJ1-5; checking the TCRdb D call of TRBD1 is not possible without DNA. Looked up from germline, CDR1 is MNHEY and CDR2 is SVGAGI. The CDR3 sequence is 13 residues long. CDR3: CASTKTGSGAQHF.

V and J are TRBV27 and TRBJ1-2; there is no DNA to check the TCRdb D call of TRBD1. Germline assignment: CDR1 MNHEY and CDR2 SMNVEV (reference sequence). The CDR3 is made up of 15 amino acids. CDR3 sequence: CASSPRDRAAHGYTF.